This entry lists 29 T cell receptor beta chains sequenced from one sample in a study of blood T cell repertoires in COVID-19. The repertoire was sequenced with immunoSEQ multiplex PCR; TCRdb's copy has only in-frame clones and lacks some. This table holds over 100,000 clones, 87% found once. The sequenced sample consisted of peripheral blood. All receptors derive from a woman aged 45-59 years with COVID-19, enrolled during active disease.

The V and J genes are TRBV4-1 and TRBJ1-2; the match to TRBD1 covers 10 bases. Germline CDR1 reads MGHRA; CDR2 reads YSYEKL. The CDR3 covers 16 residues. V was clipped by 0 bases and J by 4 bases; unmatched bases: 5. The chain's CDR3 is CASSQDGTGAIYGYTF. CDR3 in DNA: TGCGCCAGCAGCCAAGATGGGACAGGGGCTATCTATGGCTACACCTTC.

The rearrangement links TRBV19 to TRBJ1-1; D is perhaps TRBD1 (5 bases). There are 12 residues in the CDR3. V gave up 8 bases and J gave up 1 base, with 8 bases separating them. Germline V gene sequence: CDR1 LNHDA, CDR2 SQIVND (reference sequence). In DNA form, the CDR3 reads TGTGCCAGTCGCGACAGGAACACTGAAGCTTTCTTT. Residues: CASRDRNTEAFF.

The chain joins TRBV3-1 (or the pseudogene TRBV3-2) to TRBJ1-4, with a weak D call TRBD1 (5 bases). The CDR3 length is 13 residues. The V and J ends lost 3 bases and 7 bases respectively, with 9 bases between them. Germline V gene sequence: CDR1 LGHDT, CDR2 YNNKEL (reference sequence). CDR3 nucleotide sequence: TGTGCCAGCAGCCAGCAGGGAGGTGAAAAACTGTTTTTT. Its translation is CASSQQGGEKLFF.

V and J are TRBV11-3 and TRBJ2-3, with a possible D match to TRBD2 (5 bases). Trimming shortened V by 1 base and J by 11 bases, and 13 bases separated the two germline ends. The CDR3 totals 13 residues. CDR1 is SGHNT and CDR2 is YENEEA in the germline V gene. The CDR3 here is CASSLGSGFGQYF. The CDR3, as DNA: TGTGCCAGCAGCTTAGGATCGGGGTTTGGGCAGTATTTT.

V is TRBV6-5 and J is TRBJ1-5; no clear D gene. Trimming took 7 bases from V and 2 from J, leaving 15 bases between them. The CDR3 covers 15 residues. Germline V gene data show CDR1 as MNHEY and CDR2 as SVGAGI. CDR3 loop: CASKFEVKGNQPQHF. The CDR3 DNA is TGTGCCAGCAAGTTTGAGGTAAAAGGCAATCAGCCCCAGCATTTT.

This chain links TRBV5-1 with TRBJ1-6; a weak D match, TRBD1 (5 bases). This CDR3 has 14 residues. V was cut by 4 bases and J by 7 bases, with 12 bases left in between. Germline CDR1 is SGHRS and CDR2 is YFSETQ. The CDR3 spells CASSDRGANSPLHF. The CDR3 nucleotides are TGCGCCAGCAGCGACCGTGGGGCGAATTCACCCCTCCACTTT.

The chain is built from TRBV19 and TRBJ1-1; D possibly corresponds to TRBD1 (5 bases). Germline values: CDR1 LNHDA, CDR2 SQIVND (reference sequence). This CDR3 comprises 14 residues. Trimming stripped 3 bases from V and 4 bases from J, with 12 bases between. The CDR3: CASSIQGGGTEAFF. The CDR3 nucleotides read TGTGCCAGTAGTATCCAGGGCGGGGGCACTGAAGCTTTCTTT.

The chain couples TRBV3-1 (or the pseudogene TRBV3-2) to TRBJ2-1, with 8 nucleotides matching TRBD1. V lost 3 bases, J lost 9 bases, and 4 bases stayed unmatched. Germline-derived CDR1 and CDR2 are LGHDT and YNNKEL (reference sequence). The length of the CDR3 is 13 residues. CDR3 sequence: CASSHGQGGEQFF. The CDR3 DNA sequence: TGTGCCAGCAGCCACGGACAGGGCGGTGAGCAGTTCTTC.

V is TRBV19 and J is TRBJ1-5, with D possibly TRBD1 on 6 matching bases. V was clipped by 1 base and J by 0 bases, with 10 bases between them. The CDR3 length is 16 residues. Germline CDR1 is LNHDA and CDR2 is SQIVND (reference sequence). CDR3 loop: CASSIGNRDSNQPQHF. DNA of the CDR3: TGTGCCAGTAGTATAGGCAACAGGGATAGCAATCAGCCCCAGCATTTT.

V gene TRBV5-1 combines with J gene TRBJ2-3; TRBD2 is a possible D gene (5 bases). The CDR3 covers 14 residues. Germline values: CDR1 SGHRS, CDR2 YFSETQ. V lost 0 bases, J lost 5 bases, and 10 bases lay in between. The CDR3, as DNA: TGCGCCAGCAGCTTGGAACGAGCGGAAGATACGCAGTATTTT. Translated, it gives CASSLERAEDTQYF.

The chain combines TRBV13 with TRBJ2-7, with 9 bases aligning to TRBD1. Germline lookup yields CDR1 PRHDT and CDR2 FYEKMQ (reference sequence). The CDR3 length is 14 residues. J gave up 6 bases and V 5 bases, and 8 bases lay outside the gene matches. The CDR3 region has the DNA TGTGCCAGCAGCGGCGGGGACAGGGCTGCCGAGCAGTACTTC. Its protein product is CASSGGDRAAEQYF. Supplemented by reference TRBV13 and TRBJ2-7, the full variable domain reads AAGVIQSPRHLIKEKRETATLKCYPIPRHDTVYWYQQGPGQDPQFLISFYEKMQSDKGSIPDRFSAQQFSDYHSELNMSSLELGDSALYFCASSGGDRAAEQYFGPGTRLTVT.

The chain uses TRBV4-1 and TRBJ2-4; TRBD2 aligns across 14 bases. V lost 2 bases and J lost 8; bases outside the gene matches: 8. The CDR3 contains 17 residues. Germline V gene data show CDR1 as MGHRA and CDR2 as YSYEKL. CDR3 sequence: CASSQPRLAGGQDIQYF. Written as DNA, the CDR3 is TGCGCCAGCAGCCAACCGAGACTAGCGGGGGGGCAGGACATTCAGTACTTC.

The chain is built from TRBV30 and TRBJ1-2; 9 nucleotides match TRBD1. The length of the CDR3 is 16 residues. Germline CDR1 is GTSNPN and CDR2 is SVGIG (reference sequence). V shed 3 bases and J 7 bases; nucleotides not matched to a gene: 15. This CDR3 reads CAWSDETRDREVGYTF. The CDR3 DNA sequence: TGTGCCTGGAGCGATGAAACCCGGGACAGGGAGGTTGGCTACACCTTC. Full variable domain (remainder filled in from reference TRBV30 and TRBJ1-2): SQTIHQWPATLVQPVGSPLSLECTVEGTSNPNLYWYRQAAGRGLQLLFYSVGIGQISSEVPQNLSASRPQDRQFILSSKKLLLSDSGFYLCAWSDETRDREVGYTFGSGTRLTVV.

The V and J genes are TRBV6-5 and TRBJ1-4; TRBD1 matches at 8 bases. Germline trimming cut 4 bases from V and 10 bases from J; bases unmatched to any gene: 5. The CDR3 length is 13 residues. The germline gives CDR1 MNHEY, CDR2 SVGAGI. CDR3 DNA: TGTGCCAGCAGTTCACAACAGGGGGGAAAACTGTTTTTT. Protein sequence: CASSSQQGGKLFF.

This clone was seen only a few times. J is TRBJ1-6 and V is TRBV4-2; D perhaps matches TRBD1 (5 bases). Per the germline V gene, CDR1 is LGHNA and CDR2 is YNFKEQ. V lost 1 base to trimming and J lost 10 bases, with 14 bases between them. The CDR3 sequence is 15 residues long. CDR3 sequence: CASSQATIRESPLHF. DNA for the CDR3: TGTGCCAGCAGCCAAGCCACAATCAGGGAATCACCCCTCCACTTT.

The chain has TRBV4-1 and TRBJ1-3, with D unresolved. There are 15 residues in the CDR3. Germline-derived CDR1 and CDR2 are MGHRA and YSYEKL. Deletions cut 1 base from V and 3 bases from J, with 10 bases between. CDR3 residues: CASSQVDSRGNTIYF. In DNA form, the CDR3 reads TGCGCCAGCAGCCAAGTAGATTCGCGTGGAAACACCATATATTTT.

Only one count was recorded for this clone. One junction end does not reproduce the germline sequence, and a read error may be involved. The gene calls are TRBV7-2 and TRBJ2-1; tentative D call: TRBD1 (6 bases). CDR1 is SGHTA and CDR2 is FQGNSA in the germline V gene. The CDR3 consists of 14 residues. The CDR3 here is CATSQGFFANEQFF. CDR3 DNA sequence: TGTGCCACCAGCCAGGGGTTCTTTGCCAATGAGCAGTTCTTC.

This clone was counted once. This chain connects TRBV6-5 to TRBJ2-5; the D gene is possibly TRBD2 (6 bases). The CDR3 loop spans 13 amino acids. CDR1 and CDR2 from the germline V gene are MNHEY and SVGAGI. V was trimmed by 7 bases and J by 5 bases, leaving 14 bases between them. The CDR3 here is CASTRGPGETQYF. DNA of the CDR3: TGTGCCAGCACGCGGGGCCCTGGGGAGACCCAGTACTTC.

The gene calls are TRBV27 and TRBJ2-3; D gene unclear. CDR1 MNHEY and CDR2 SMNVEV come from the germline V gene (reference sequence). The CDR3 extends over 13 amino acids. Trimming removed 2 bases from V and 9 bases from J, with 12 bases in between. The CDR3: CASSLDFGVTQYF. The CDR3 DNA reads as TGTGCCAGCAGTTTAGATTTCGGAGTCACGCAGTATTTT.

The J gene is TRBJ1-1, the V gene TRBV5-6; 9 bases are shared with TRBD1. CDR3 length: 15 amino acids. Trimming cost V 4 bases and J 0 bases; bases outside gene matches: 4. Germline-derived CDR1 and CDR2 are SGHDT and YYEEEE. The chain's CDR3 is CASSPRTGVNTEAFF. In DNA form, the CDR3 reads TGTGCCAGCAGCCCTCGGACAGGGGTGAACACTGAAGCTTTCTTT.

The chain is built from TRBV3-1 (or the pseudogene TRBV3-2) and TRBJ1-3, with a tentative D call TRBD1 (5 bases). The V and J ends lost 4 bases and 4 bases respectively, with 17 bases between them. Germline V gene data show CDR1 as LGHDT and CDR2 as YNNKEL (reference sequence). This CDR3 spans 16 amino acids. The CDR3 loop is CASSPTSTGAGNTIYF. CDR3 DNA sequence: TGTGCCAGCAGCCCGACGAGTACTGGGGCCGGAAACACCATATATTTT.

The CDR3 here is CASSLTGLTEAFF. DNA of the CDR3: TGTGCCAGCTCACTGACAGGGCTCACTGAAGCTTTCTTT. The rearrangement joins TRBV18 to TRBJ1-1; 7 bases match TRBD1. After removal of 4 bases from V and 4 bases from J, the junction contained 3 bases not matched to a gene. The CDR3 is made up of 13 amino acids. Germline V gives CDR1 KGHSH, CDR2 LQKENI.

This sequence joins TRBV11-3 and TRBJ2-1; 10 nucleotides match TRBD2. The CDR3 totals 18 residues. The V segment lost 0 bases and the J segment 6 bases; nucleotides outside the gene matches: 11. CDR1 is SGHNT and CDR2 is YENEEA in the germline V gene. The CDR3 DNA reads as TGTGCCAGCAGCTTAGATCAGGAGTCTAGCGGGGGACGCAATGAGCAGTTCTTC. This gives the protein CASSLDQESSGGRNEQFF.

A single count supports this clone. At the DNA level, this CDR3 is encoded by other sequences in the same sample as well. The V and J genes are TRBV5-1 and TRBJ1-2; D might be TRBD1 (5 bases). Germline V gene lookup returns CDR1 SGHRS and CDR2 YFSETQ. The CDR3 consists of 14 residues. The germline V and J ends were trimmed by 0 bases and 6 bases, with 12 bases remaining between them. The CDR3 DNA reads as TGCGCCAGCAGCTTGGCAGGGCAAGGGGATGGCTACACCTTC. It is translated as CASSLAGQGDGYTF.

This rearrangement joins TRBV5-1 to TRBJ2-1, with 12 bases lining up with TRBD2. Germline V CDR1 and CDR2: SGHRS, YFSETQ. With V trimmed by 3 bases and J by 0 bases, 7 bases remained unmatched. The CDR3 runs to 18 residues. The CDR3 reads CASSSGLAGKRSYNEQFF. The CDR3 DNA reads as TGCGCCAGCAGCTCTGGACTAGCGGGGAAACGCTCCTACAATGAGCAGTTCTTC.

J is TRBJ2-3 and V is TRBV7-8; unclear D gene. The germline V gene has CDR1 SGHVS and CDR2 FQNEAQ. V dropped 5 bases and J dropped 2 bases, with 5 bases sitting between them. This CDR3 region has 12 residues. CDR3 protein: CASSLYTDTQYF. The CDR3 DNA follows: TGTGCCAGCAGCCTCTACACAGATACGCAGTATTTT.

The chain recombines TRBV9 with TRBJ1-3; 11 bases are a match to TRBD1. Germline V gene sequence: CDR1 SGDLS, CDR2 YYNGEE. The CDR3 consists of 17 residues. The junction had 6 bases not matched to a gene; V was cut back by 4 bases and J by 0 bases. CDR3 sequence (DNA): TGTGCCAGCAGCCCGATGGGGACAGGGGGCTCTGGAAACACCATATATTTT. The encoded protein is CASSPMGTGGSGNTIYF.

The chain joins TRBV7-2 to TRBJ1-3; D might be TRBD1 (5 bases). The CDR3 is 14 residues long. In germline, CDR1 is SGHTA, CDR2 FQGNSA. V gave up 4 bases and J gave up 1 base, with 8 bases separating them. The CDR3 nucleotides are TGTGCCAGCAGCTATAGGGGTTCTGGAAACACCATATATTTT. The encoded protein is CASSYRGSGNTIYF.

The chain's CDR3 is CASSIFQESGNTIYF. The DNA of the CDR3 is TGTGCCAGTAGTATTTTCCAGGAATCTGGAAACACCATATATTTT. This chain joins TRBV19 and TRBJ1-3; D ambiguous. The CDR3 runs 15 residues. V lost 3 bases and J 1 base, leaving 10 bases between the germline ends. Per the germline V gene, CDR1 is LNHDA and CDR2 is SQIVND (reference sequence).